A single sample is the source of the 20 T cell receptor beta chains below, sequenced in a study of beta chain features in type 1 diabetes. The authors reverse transcribed all of the isolated RNA, so sequencing captured expressed TCRB transcripts. Using immunoSEQ multiplex PCR, the repertoire was profiled, and TCRdb retains in-frame clones only, with some absent. The sample has 160,000 or so clones, about 9.8% seen once; the top ten hold under 2.5%. Sequencing used central memory CD4+ T cells from blood. The receptor set was obtained from a woman aged 18-30 years in good health.

In this sample, this clone turned up a few times. The gene calls are TRBV18 and TRBJ2-3, with 8 bases matching TRBD1. The germline gives CDR1 KGHSH, CDR2 LQKENI. The CDR3 is 14 residues long. V shed 5 bases and J 4 bases; nucleotides not matched to a gene: 5. CDR3 residues: CASSMDRDPDTQYF. The DNA for the CDR3 is TGTGCCAGCTCAATGGACAGGGACCCAGATACGCAGTATTTT.

The CDR3 reads CASSPGGYTEAFF. The DNA of the CDR3 is TGTGCCAGCAGTCCAGGGGGATACACTGAAGCTTTCTTT. The genes are TRBV2 and TRBJ1-1; 7 positions match TRBD1. The junction had 3 bases not matched to a gene; V was cut back by 5 bases and J by 3 bases. The germline CDR1 and CDR2 sequences are SNHLY and FYNNEI. CDR3 length: 13 residues.

The genes are TRBV7-2 and TRBJ1-1, with D perhaps TRBD1 (6 bases). The V end was cut by 3 bases, the J end by 5 bases, with 13 bases between. The CDR3 consists of 14 residues. CDR1 and CDR2 from the germline V gene are SGHTA and FQGNSA. In DNA, the CDR3 is TGTGCCAGCAGCTTGACAGGTTCGGGGACTGAAGCTTTCTTT. Protein: CASSLTGSGTEAFF.

The chain has TRBV5-4 and TRBJ2-3, with 10 bases lining up with TRBD2. CDR3 length: 16 amino acids. V lost 1 base and J lost 2; bases outside the gene matches: 4. CDR1 is SGHNT, CDR2 YYREEE, per germline (reference sequence). CDR3 region: CASSLMLAGATDTQYF. The CDR3 bases are TGTGCCAGCAGCTTGATGCTAGCGGGAGCCACAGATACGCAGTATTTT.

This clone has a handful of counts. The rearrangement links TRBV6-5 to TRBJ2-7, with 13 bases that match TRBD2. Germline-derived CDR1 and CDR2 are MNHEY and SVGAGI. The CDR3 sequence is 15 residues long. V lost 5 bases, J lost 5 bases, and 6 bases stayed unmatched. The CDR3 protein is CASSPTSGRADEQYF. The CDR3 DNA reads as TGTGCCAGCAGTCCTACTAGCGGGAGGGCCGACGAGCAGTACTTC.

V usage is TRBV11-3 and J usage is TRBJ2-7, with D hard to call. This CDR3 spans 12 amino acids. Trimming shortened V by 6 bases and J by 7 bases, and 13 bases separated the two germline ends. The germline gives CDR1 SGHNT, CDR2 YENEEA. CDR3 nucleotides: TGTGCCAGCAGTTCAATTTCCCAGGAGCAGTACTTC. Its translation is CASSSISQEQYF.

This clone has at least ten counts. V is TRBV7-9 and J is TRBJ1-6, with 10 nucleotides matching TRBD1. Losses at the gene ends were 5 bases for V and 10 bases for J; bases not matched to a gene: 2. There are 13 residues in the CDR3. Germline V gene sequence: CDR1 SEHNR, CDR2 FQNEAQ (reference sequence). The CDR3 sequence is CASSQTGGSPLHF. The CDR3 coding sequence is TGTGCCAGCAGCCAGACAGGGGGCTCACCCCTCCACTTT.

The V call is TRBV7-2, the J call TRBJ2-5, with a possible D match to TRBD1 (5 bases). This CDR3 has 13 amino acids. Trimming removed 3 bases at V and 5 bases at J, with 10 bases between. The germline gives CDR1 SGHTA, CDR2 FQGNSA. The CDR3 sequence: CASSFSRDETQYF. CDR3 DNA sequence: TGTGCCAGCAGCTTCTCCAGGGATGAGACCCAGTACTTC.

This chain joins TRBV9 and TRBJ2-3, with 7 bases that match TRBD2. Germline V gene data show CDR1 as SGDLS and CDR2 as YYNGEE. CDR3 length: 17 residues. V lost 0 bases, J lost 4 bases, and 11 bases stayed unmatched. CDR3 amino acids: CASSVVGTTGSADTQYF. In DNA form, the CDR3 reads TGTGCCAGCAGCGTAGTCGGGACTACGGGTTCTGCAGATACGCAGTATTTT. The full variable domain, in which reference TRBV9 and TRBJ2-3 provide the parts outside the CDR3, is DSGVTQTPKHLITATGQRVTLRCSPRSGDLSVYWYQQSLDQGLQFLIQYYNGEERAKGNILERFSAQQFPDLHSELNLSSLELGDSALYFCASSVVGTTGSADTQYFGPGTRLTVL.

This chain links TRBV30 with TRBJ2-7, with TRBD2 matching 13 bases. V lost 3 bases to trimming and J lost 2 bases; unmatched junction nucleotides: 4. The CDR3 consists of 15 residues. CDR1 is GTSNPN, CDR2 SVGIG, per germline (reference sequence). The CDR3 here is CAWRGLAGDPYEQYF. CDR3 DNA sequence: TGTGCCTGGAGAGGACTAGCGGGAGACCCCTACGAGCAGTACTTC.

The sample holds a few counts of this clone. The chain uses TRBV5-1 and TRBJ2-5; possible D gene TRBD1, 5 bases. The ends were cut back, 4 bases at V and 4 bases at J, with 14 bases in the middle. CDR1 and CDR2 from the germline V gene are SGHRS and YFSETQ. CDR3 length equals 14 residues. CDR3 protein: CASSPQGNRETQYF. The CDR3 region has the DNA TGCGCCAGCAGCCCCCAGGGAAATAGAGAGACCCAGTACTTC.

This chain links TRBV11-2 with TRBJ1-1; D uncertain. CDR1 and CDR2 (germline): SGHAT, FQNNGV. V shed 5 bases and J shed 5 bases, with 12 bases lying between them. CDR3 size: 13 residues. The CDR3 DNA reads as TGTGCCAGCAGCAAAAGCGGGGTTACTGAAGCTTTCTTT. It codes for CASSKSGVTEAFF. The entire variable domain, with the rest obtained from reference TRBV11-2 and TRBJ1-1, is as follows: EAGVAQSPRYKIIEKRQSVAFWCNPISGHATLYWYQQILGQGPKLLIQFQNNGVVDDSQLPKDRFSAERLKGVDSTLKIQPAKLEDSAVYLCASSKSGVTEAFFGQGTRLTVV.

The CDR3 sequence: CASSFGLAGSGETQYF. CDR3 coding DNA: TGTGCCAGCAGCTTTGGACTAGCGGGATCGGGAGAGACCCAGTACTTC. The rearrangement joins TRBV5-4 to TRBJ2-5; TRBD2 matches at 12 bases. The CDR3 length is 16 residues. Germline loops: CDR1 SGHNT, CDR2 YYREEE (reference sequence). Germline trimming cut 2 bases from V and 4 bases from J; bases unmatched to any gene: 6. The variable domain in full, completed from reference TRBV5-4 and TRBJ2-5, reads ETGVTQSPTHLIKTRGQQVTLRCSSQSGHNTVSWYQQALGQGPQFIFQYYREEENGRGNFPPRFSGLQFPNYSSELNVNALELDDSALYLCASSFGLAGSGETQYFGPGTRLLVL.

The rearrangement joins TRBV7-2 to TRBJ2-7; 9 bases match TRBD1. The length of the CDR3 is 15 residues. The germline CDR1 and CDR2 sequences are SGHTA and FQGNSA. The V and J ends lost 1 base and 6 bases, in that order; junction bases with no gene match: 7. The chain's CDR3 is CASSLEGQGPGEQYF. The CDR3 DNA is TGTGCCAGCAGCTTAGAGGGACAGGGTCCGGGCGAGCAGTACTTC.

The J gene is TRBJ2-7, the V gene TRBV30; 11 bases align to TRBD1. Trimming removed 1 base from V and 3 bases from J; junction bases left unmatched: 5. CDR3 size: 15 residues. Germline V CDR1 and CDR2: GTSNPN, SVGIG (reference sequence). The CDR3 DNA reads as TGTGCCTGGAGTGGGGGGACAGGGGGATACTACGAGCAGTACTTC. This gives the protein CAWSGGTGGYYEQYF.

This clone has only a few counts. In DNA form, the CDR3 reads TGTGCCAGCAGGAGTGGCCCCCCTGGGACAGGACATGGCTACACCTTC. Amino acid sequence: CASRSGPPGTGHGYTF. The chain joins TRBV2 to TRBJ1-2, with TRBD1 identical over 8 bases. V dropped 6 bases and J dropped 6; count of bases not matched to a gene: 15. From germline, CDR1 is SNHLY and CDR2 FYNNEI. The CDR3 sequence is 16 residues long.

This clone was detected a few times. The V call is TRBV2, the J call TRBJ1-2; D not resolved. CDR3 length equals 11 residues. Germline assignment: CDR1 SNHLY and CDR2 FYNNEI. V lost 3 bases and J 4 bases, leaving 3 bases between the germline ends. In nucleotides, the CDR3 is TGTGCCAGCAGTGACAGCTATGGCTACACCTTC. This gives the protein CASSDSYGYTF.

There are a few counts of this clone. The chain couples TRBV5-1 to TRBJ2-7, with 7 nucleotides matching TRBD1. The V and J ends lost 1 base and 2 bases, in that order; junction bases with no gene match: 9. Germline V gene data show CDR1 as SGHRS and CDR2 as YFSETQ. The CDR3 extends over 16 amino acids. CDR3 sequence (DNA): TGCGCCAGCAGCTTGACGAAGGGGACAGTAACCTACGAGCAGTACTTC. Translating it yields CASSLTKGTVTYEQYF.

The J gene is TRBJ2-5, the V gene TRBV11-2; 8 bases agree with TRBD2. This CDR3 is 15 amino acids long. The trim removed 1 base at V and 1 base at J, leaving 2 bases unmatched. Looked up from germline, CDR1 is SGHAT and CDR2 is FQNNGV. The CDR3 nucleotides read TGTGCCAGCAGCTTAGGCGGGGGGCTCCAAGAGACCCAGTACTTC. Encoded protein: CASSLGGGLQETQYF.

The chain employs TRBV18 and TRBJ2-3; D is uncertain. The germline CDR1 and CDR2 sequences are KGHSH and LQKENI. Trimming took off 0 bases at V and 5 bases at J, with 6 bases between the two ends. There are 13 residues in the CDR3. This CDR3 is CASSPPSVDTQYF. DNA of the CDR3: TGTGCCAGCTCACCACCGTCGGTAGATACGCAGTATTTT.